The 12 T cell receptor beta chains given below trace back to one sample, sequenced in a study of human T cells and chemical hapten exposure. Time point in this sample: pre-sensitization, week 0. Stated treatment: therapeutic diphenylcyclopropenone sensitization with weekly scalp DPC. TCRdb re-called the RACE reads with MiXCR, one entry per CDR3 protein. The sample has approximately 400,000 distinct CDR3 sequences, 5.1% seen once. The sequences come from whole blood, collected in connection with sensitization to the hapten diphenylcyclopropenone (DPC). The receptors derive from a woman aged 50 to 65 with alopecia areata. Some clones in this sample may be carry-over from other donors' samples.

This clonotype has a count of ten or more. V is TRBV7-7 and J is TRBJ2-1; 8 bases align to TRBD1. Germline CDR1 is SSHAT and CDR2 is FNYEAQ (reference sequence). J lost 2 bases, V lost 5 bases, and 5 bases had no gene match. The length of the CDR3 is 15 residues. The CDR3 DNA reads TGTGCCAGCAGCCCCAGGGGGCCCCCCTACAATGAGCAGTTCTTC. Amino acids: CASSPRGPPYNEQFF.

CDR3 region: CASSQGPAGVSDTQYF. The CDR3 coding sequence is TGCGCCAGCAGCCAAGGCCCAGCGGGAGTCAGCGATACGCAGTATTTT. The J gene is TRBJ2-3, the V gene TRBV4-1; 8 nucleotides line up with TRBD2. The CDR3 runs 16 residues. Germline CDR1 reads MGHRA; CDR2 reads YSYEKL. Trimming at V came to 1 base and at J to 6 bases, leaving 9 bases not matched to a gene.

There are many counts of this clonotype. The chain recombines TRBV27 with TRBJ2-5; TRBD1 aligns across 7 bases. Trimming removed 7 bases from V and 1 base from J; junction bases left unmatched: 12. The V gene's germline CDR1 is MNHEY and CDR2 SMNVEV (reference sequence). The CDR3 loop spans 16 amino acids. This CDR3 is CASKSLQAGGQETQYF. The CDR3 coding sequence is TGTGCCAGCAAAAGCCTCCAGGCAGGGGGCCAAGAGACCCAGTACTTC.

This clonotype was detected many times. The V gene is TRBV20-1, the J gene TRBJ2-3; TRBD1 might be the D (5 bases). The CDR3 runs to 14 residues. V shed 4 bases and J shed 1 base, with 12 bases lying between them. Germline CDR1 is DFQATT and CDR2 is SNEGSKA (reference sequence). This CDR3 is CSATPGPGTDTQYF. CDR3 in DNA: TGCAGTGCTACTCCAGGGCCCGGCACAGATACGCAGTATTTT.

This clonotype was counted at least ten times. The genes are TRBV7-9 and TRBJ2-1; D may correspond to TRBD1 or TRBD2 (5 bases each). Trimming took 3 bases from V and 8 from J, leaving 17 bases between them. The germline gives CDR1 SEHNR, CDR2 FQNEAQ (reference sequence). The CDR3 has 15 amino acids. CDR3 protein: CASSFLGRPGDEQFF. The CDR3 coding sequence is TGTGCCAGCAGCTTCCTGGGACGGCCTGGGGATGAGCAGTTCTTC.

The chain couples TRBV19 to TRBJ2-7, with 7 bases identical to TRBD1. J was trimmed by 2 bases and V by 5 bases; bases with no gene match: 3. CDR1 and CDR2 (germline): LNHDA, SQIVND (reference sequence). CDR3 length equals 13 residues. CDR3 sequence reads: CASSRDRAYEQYF. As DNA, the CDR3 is TGTGCCAGTAGTCGAGACAGGGCCTACGAGCAGTACTTC.

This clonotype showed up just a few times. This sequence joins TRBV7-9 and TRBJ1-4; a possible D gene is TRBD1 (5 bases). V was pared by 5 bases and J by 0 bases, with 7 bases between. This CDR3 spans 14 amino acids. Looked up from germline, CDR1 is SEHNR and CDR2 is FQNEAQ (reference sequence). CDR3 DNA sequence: TGTGCCAGCAGCCAGACAGCAACTAATGAAAAACTGTTTTTT. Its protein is CASSQTATNEKLFF.

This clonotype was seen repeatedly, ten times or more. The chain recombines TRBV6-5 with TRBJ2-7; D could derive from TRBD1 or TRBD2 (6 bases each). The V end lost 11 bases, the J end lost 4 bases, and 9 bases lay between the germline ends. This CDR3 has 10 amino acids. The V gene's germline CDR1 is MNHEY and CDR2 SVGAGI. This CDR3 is CAVGGYEQYF. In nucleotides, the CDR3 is TGTGCCGTAGGGGGGTACGAGCAGTACTTC.

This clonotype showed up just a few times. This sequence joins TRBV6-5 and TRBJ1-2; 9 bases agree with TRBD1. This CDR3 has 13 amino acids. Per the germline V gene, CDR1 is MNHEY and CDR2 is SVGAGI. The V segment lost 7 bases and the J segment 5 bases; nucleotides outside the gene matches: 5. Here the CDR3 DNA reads TGTGCCAGCACTCCCGGGACAGGGTATGGCTACACCTTC. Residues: CASTPGTGYGYTF.

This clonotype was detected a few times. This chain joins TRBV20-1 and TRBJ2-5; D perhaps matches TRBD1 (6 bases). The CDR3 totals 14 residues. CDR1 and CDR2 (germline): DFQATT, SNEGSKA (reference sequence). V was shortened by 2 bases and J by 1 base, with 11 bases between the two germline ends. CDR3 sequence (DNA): TGCAGTGCTAGAAGGGGGTCCCTCCAAGAGACCCAGTACTTC. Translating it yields CSARRGSLQETQYF.

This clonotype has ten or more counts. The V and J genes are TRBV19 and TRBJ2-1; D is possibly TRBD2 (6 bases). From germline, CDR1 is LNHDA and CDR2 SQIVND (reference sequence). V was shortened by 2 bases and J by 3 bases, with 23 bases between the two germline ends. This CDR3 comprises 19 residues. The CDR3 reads CASSIPSRLTGVVYNEQFF. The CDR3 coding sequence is TGTGCCAGTAGTATACCCTCCCGCCTGACGGGAGTGGTCTACAATGAGCAGTTCTTC.

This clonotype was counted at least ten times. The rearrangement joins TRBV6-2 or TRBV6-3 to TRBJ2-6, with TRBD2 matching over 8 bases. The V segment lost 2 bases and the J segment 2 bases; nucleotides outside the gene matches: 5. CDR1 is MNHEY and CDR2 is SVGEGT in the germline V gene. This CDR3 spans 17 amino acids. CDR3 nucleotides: TGTGCCAGCAGTTACACTAGCGGATTGGCTGGGGCCAACGTCCTGACTTTC. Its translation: CASSYTSGLAGANVLTF.